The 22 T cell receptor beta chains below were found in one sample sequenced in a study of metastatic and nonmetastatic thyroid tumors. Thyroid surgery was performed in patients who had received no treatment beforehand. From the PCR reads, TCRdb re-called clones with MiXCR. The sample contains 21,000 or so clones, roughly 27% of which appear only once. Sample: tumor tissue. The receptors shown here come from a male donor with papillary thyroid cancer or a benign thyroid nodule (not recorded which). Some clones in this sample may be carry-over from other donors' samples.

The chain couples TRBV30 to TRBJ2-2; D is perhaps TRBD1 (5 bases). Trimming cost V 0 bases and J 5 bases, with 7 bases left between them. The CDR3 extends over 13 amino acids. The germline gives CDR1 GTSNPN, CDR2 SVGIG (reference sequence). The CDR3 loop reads CAWSVRETGELFF. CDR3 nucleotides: TGTGCCTGGAGTGTCAGGGAAACCGGGGAGCTGTTTTTT.

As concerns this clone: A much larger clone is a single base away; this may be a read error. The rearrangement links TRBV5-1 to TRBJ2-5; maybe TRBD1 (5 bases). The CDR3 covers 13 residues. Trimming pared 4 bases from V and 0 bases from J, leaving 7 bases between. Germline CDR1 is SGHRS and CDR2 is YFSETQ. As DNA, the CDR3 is TGCGCCAGCAGCAGGACATACCAAGAGACCCAGTACTTC. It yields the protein CASSRTYQETQYF.

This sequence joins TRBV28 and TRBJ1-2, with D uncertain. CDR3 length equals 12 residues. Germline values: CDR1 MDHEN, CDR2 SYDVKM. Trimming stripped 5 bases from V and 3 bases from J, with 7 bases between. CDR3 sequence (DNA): TGTGCCAGCAGTACCTCTTACTATGGCTACACCTTC. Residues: CASSTSYYGYTF.

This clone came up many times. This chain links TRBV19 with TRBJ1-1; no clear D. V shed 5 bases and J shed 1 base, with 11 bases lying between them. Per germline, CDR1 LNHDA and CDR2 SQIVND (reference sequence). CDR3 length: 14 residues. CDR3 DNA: TGTGCCAGTAGTCCCTTTCGAGAGAACACTGAAGCTTTCTTT. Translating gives CASSPFRENTEAFF.

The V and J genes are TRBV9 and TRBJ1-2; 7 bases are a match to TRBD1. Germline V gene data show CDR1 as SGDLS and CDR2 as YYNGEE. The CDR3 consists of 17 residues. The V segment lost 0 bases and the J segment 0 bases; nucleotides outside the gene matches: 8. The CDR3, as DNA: TGTGCCAGCAGCGTAGGGCCGAGACAGGGAGCTAACTATGGCTACACCTTC. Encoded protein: CASSVGPRQGANYGYTF.

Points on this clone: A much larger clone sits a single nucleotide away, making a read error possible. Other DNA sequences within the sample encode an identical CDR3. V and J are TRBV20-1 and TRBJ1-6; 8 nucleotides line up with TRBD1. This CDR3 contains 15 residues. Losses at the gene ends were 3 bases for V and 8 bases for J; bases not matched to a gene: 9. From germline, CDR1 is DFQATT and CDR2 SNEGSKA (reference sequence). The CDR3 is CSASRGTGEDSPLHF. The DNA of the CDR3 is TGCAGTGCTAGCCGGGGGACAGGTGAGGATTCACCCCTCCACTTT.

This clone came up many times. The CDR3 spells CASSVQGRGGELFF. The CDR3 region has the DNA TGTGCCAGCAGTGTTCAGGGGAGAGGCGGGGAGCTGTTTTTT. The chain is built from TRBV28 and TRBJ2-2; D possibly corresponds to TRBD1 (6 bases). From germline, CDR1 is MDHEN and CDR2 SYDVKM. V lost 5 bases and J lost 7, with 14 bases in between. The CDR3 totals 14 residues.

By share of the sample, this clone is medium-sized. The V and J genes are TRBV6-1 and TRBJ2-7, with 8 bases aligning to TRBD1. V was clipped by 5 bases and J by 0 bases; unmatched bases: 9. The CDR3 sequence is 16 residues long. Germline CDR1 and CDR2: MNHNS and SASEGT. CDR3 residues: CASSRIGDRSSYEQYF. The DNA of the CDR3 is TGTGCCAGCAGTCGCATAGGGGACAGGAGCTCCTACGAGCAGTACTTC.

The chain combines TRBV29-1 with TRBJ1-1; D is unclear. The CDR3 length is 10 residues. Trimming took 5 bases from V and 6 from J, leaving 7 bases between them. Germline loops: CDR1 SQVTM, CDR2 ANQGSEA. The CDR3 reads CSVRVPEAFF. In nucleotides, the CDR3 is TGCAGCGTTCGGGTACCTGAAGCTTTCTTT.

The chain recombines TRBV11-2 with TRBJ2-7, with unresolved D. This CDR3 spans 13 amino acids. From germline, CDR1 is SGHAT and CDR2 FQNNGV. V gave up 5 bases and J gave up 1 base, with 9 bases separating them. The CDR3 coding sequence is TGTGCCAGCAGCCGCCAGGAGTCCTACGAGCAGTACTTC. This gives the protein CASSRQESYEQYF.

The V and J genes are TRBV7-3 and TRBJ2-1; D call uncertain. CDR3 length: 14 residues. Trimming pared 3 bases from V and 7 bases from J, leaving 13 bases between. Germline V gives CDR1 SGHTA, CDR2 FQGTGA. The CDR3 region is CASSFEADSNEQFF. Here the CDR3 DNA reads TGTGCCAGCAGCTTCGAGGCCGACTCTAATGAGCAGTTCTTC.

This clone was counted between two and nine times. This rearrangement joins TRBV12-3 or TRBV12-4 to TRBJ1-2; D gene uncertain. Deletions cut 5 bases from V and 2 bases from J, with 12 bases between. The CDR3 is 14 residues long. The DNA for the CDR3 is TGTGCCAGCAGTCCCCGGGTGGGGAACTATGGCTACACCTTC. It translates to CASSPRVGNYGYTF.

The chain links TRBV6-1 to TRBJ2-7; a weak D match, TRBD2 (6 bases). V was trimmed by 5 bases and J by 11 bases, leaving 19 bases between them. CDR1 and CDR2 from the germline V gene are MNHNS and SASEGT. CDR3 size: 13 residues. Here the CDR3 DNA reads TGTGCCAGCAGTCCCCCAAAAGGGCCGGGGGAGTACTTC. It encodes CASSPPKGPGEYF.

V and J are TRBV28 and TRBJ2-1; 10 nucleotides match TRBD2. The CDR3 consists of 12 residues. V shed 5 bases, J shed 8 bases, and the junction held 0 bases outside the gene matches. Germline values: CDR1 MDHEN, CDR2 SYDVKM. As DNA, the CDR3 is TGTGCCAGCAGTCTAGCGGGAGATGAGCAGTTCTTC. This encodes CASSLAGDEQFF.

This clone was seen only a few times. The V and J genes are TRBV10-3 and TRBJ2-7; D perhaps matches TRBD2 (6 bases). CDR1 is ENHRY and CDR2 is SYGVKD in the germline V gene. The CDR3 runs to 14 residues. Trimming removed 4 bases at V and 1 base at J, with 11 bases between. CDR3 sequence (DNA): TGTGCCATCAGTGGGGGACTGCTTTCCTACGAGCAGTACTTC. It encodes CAISGGLLSYEQYF.

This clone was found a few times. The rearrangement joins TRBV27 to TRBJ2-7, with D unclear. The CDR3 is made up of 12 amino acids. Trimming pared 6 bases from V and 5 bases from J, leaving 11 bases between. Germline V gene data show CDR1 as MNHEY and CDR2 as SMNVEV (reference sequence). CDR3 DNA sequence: TGTGCCAGCAGGTCCTACACGGACGAGCAGTACTTC. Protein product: CASRSYTDEQYF.

CDR3 in DNA: TGTGCCACCGGCCGCGGGAGTTTTGCAGATACGCAGTATTTT. This encodes CATGRGSFADTQYF. The chain couples TRBV24-1 to TRBJ2-3; 7 positions match TRBD2. The CDR3 sequence is 14 residues long. V gave up 9 bases and J gave up 4 bases; unmatched junction bases: 9. CDR1 and CDR2 (germline): KGHDR, SFDVKD.

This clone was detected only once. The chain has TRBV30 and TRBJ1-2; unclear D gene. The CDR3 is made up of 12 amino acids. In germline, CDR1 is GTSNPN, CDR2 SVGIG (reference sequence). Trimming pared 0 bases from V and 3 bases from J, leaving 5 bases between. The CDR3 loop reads CAWSVADYGYTF. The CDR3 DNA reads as TGTGCCTGGAGTGTAGCGGACTATGGCTACACCTTC.

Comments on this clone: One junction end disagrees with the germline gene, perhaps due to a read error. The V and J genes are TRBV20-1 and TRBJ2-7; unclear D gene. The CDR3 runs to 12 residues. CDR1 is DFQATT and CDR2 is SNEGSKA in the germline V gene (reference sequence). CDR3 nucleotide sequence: TGCAGTGCTAGAAAGGCGGAGCACGAGCTGTACTTC. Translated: CSARKAEHELYF.

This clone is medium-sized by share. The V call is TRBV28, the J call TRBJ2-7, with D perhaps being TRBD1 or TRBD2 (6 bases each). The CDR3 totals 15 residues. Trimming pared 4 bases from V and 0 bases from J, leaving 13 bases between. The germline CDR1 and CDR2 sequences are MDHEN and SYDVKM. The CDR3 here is CASSWRGSGSYEQYF. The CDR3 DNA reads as TGTGCCAGCAGTTGGAGGGGGTCGGGCTCCTACGAGCAGTACTTC.

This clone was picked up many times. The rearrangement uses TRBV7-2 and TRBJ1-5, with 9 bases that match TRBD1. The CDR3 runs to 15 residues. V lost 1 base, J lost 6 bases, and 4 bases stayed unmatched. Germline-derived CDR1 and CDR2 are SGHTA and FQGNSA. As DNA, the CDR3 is TGTGCCAGCAGCTTAGAACAGGGGGCAGGTCAGCCCCAGCATTTT. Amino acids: CASSLEQGAGQPQHF.

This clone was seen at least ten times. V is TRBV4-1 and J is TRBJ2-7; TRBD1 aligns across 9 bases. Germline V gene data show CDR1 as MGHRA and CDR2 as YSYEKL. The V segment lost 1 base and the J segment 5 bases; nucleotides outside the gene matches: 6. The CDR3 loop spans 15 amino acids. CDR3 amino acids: CASSQAGTGWDEQYF. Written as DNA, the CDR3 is TGCGCCAGCAGCCAAGCCGGGACAGGGTGGGACGAGCAGTACTTC.